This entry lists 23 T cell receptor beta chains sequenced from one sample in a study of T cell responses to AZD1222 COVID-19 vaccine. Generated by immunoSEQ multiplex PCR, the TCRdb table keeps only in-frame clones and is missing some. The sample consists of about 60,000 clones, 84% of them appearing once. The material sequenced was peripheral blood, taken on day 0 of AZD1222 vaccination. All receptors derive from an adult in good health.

The CDR3 sequence is CASSLRLSGYTF. The DNA for the CDR3 is TGTGCCAGCAGCTTGCGTCTCTCCGGCTACACCTTC. The V call is TRBV5-5, the J call TRBJ1-2; D is uncertain. V was clipped by 1 base and J by 8 bases, with 9 bases between them. This CDR3 is 12 amino acids long. CDR1 and CDR2 from the germline V gene are SGHKS and YYEKEE (reference sequence).

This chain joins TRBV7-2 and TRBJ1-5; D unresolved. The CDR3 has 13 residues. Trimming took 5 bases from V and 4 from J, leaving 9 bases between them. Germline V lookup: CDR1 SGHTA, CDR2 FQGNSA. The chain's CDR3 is CASSERVNQPQHF. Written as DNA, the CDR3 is TGTGCCAGCAGCGAAAGAGTTAATCAGCCCCAGCATTTT.

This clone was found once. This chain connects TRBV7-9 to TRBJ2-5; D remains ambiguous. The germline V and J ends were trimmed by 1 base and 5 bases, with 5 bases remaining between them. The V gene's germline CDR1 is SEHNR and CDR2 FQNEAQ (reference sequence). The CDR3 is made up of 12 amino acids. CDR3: CASSLDPETQYF. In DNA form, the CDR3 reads TGTGCCAGCAGCTTAGACCCGGAGACCCAGTACTTC.

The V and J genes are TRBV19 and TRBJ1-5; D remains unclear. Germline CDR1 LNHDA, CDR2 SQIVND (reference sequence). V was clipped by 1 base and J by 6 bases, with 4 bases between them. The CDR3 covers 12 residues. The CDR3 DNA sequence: TGTGCCAGTAGTATAGGGGTTCAGCCCCAGCATTTT. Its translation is CASSIGVQPQHF.

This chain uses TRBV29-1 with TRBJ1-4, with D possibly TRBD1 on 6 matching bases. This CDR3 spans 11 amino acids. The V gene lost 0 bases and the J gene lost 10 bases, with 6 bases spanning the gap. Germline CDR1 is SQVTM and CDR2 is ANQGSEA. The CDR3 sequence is CSVEEGGKLFF. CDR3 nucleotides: TGCAGCGTTGAAGAAGGGGGAAAACTGTTTTTT.

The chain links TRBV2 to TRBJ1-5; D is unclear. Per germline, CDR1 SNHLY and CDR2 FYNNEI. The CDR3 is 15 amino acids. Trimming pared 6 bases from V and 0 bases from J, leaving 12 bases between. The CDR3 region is CASRDTEYSNQPQHF. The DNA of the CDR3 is TGTGCCAGCAGGGATACAGAATATAGCAATCAGCCCCAGCATTTT. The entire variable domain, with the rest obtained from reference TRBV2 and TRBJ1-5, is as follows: EPEVTQTPSHQVTQMGQEVILRCVPISNHLYFYWYRQILGQKVEFLVSFYNNEISEKSEIFDDQFSVERPDGSNFTLKIRSTKLEDSAMYFCASRDTEYSNQPQHFGDGTRLSIL.

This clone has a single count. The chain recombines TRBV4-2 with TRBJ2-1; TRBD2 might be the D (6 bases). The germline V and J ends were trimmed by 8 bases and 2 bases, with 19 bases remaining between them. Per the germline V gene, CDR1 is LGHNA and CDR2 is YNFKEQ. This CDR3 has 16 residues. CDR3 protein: CASALRGTRAYNEQFF. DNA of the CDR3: TGTGCCAGCGCTCTCCGCGGGACTCGAGCCTACAATGAGCAGTTCTTC.

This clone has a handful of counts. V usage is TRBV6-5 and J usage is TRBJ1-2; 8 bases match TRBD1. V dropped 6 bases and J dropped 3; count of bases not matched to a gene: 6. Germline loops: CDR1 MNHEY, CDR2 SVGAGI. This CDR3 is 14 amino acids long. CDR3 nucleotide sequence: TGTGCCAGCAGAGTAACGACAGGGGACTATGGCTACACCTTC. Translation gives CASRVTTGDYGYTF.

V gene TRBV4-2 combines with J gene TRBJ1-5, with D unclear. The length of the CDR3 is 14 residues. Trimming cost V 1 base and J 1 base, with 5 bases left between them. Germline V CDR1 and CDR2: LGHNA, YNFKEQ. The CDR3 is CASSQGSSNQPQHF. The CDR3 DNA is TGTGCCAGCAGCCAAGGGTCGAGCAATCAGCCCCAGCATTTT.

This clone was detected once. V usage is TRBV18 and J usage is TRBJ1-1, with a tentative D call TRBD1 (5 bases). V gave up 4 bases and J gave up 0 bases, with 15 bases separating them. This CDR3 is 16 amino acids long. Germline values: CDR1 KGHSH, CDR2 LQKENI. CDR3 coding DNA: TGTGCCAGCTCACAATTTTTGGGACCCATGAACACTGAAGCTTTCTTT. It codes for CASSQFLGPMNTEAFF.

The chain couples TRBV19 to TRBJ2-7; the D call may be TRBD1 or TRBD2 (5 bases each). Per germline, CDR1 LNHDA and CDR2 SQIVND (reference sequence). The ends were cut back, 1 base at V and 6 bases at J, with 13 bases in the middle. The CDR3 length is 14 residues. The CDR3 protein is CASSIGGTVGEQYF. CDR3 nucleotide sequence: TGTGCCAGTAGTATAGGGGGGACGGTCGGCGAGCAGTACTTC.

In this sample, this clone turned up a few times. The CDR3 nucleotides are TGTGCCAGCAGCAAACCCCGGGACAGGGGACGAAGTGGCTACACCTTC. Its translation is CASSKPRDRGRSGYTF. The chain uses TRBV21-1 and TRBJ1-2; the table's D call, TRBD1, was not checked against the DNA. TRBV21-1 is annotated as a pseudogene. The CDR3 runs 16 residues.

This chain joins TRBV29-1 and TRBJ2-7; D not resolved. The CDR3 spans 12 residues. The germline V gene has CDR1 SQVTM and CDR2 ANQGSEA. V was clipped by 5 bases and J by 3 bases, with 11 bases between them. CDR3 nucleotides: TGCAGCGTTAAGGCCAAGAACTACGAGCAGTACTTC. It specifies CSVKAKNYEQYF.

The CDR3 coding sequence is TGTGCCAGCAGTCGTCCTAGCGGGACGGGAGAGACCCAGTACTTC. This codes for CASSRPSGTGETQYF. The chain recombines TRBV3-1 (or the pseudogene TRBV3-2) with TRBJ2-5, with TRBD2 matching 9 bases. The CDR3 consists of 15 residues. With 6 bases clipped from V and 4 bases from J, the junction kept 9 bases outside the gene matches. The germline CDR1 and CDR2 sequences are LGHDT and YNNKEL (reference sequence).

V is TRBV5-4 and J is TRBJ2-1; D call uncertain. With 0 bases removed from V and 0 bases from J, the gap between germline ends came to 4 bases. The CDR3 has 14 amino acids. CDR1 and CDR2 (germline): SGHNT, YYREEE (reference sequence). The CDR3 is CASSLDSSYNEQFF. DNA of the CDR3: TGTGCCAGCAGCTTGGACAGCTCCTACAATGAGCAGTTCTTC.

CDR3 sequence: CATKQGANTGELFF. For the CDR3, the DNA is TGTGCCACAAAACAGGGGGCGAACACCGGGGAGCTGTTTTTT. The chain couples TRBV10-3 to TRBJ2-2; 8 bases align to TRBD1. Germline loops: CDR1 ENHRY, CDR2 SYGVKD. The CDR3 is made up of 14 amino acids. The trim removed 10 bases at V and 0 bases at J, leaving 4 bases unmatched.

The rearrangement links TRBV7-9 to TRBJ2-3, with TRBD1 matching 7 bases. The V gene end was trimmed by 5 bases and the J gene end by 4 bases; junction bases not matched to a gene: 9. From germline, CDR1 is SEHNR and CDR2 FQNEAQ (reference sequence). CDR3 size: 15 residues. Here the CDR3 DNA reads TGTGCCAGCAGCAAGGGGGCAGGTGGGGCAGATACGCAGTATTTT. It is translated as CASSKGAGGADTQYF. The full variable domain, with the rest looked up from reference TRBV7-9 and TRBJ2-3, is DTGVSQNPRHKITKRGQNVTFRCDPISEHNRLYWYRQTLGQGPEFLTYFQNEAQLEKSRLLSDRFSAERPKGSFSTLEIQRTEQGDSAMYLCASSKGAGGADTQYFGPGTRLTVL.

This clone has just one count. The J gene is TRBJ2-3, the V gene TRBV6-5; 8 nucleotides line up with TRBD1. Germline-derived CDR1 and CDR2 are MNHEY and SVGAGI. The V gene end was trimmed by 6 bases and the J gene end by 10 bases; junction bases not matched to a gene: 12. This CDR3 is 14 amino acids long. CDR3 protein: CASSNDRGPQSQYF. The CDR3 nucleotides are TGTGCCAGCAGCAACGACAGGGGCCCCCAATCGCAGTATTTT.

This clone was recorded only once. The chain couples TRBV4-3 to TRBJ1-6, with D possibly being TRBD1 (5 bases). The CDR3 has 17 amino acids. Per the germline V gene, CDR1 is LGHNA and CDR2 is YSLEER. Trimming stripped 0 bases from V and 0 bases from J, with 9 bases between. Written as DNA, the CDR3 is TGCGCCAGCAGCCAAGAAGGGGCCAGCTCCTATAATTCACCCCTCCACTTT. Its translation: CASSQEGASSYNSPLHF.

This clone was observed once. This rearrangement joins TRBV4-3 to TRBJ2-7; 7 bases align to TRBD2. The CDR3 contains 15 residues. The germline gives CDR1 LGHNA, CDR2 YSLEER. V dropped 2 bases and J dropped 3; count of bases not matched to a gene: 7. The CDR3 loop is CASSQRAGTNYEQYF. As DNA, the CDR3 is TGCGCCAGCAGCCAACGAGCGGGGACCAACTACGAGCAGTACTTC.

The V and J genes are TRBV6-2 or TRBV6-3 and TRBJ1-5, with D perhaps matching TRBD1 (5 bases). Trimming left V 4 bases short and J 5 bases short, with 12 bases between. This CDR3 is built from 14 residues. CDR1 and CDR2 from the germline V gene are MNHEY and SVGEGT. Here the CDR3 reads CASSSGGEDQPQHF. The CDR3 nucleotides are TGTGCCAGCAGTTCCGGGGGTGAGGATCAGCCCCAGCATTTT.

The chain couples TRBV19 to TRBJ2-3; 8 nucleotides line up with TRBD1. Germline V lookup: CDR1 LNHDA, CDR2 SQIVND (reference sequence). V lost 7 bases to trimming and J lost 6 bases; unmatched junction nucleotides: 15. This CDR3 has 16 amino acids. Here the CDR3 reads CASTPSPTGEVDTQYF. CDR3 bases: TGTGCCAGTACCCCAAGCCCGACAGGGGAGGTGGATACGCAGTATTTT.

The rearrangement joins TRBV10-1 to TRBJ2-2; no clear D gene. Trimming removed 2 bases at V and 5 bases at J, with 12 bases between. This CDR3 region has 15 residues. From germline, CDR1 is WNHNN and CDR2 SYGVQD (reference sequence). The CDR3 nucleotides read TGCGCCAGCAGTGAGAACCCGGGTGAGACCGGGGAGCTGTTTTTT. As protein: CASSENPGETGELFF.